A single TCR beta chain is shown here with its context. Measured with immunoSEQ multiplex PCR; TCRdb has only the in-frame clones, and not every one. Here the sample spans over 85,000 clones, approximately 88% being singletons. The entry originates in a study of OX40 agonist ivuxolimab in advanced cancers. In the study overall: Three patients, one with hepatocellular carcinoma and two with cutaneous melanoma, responded partially.

Drawing of blood for sampling happened at baseline, at cycle 4 day 1, and at cycle 7 day 1. The CDR3 extends over 13 amino acids. The ends lost 7 bases at V and 7 bases at J; junction bases unmatched: 8. Germline CDR1 is SNHLY and CDR2 is FYNNEI. The sequence came from an adult with an advanced solid tumor such as melanoma, head and neck, liver or kidney cancer. Sequencing used CD4+ or CD8+ T cells sorted from blood, obtained in a trial of the OX40 agonist ivuxolimab. V is TRBV2 and J is TRBJ2-7; 9 positions match TRBD1. The CDR3 DNA is TGTGCCAGCATCCGGGACAGGGCTCGGGAGCAGTACTTC. Translating gives CASIRDRAREQYF.